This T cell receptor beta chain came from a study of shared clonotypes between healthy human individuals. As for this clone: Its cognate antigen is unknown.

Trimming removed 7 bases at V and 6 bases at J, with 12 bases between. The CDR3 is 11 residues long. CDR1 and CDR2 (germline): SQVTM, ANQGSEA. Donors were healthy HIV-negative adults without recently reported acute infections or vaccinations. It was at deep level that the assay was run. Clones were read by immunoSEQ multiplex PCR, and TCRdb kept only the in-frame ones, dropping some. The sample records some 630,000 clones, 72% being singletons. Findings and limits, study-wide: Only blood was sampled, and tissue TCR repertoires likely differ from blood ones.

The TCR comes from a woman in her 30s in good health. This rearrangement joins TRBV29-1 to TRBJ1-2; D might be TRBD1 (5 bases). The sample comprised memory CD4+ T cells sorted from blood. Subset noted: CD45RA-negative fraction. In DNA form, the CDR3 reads TGCAGCGCATGGGACGGACATGGCTACACCTTC. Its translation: CSAWDGHGYTF.